This TCR beta chain was sequenced during a study of Ad26.COV2.S vaccination and SARS-CoV-2 variants. The study's findings and limits: People who got the vaccine or the placebo had similar non-spike TCR breadth. After vaccination, reports described spike-specific CD8+ and CD4+ T cell responses as showing substantial breadth. Vaccinees displayed broader spike-specific TCR repertoires than placebo recipients.

Clones were read by immunoSEQ multiplex PCR, and TCRdb kept only the in-frame ones, dropping some. The sample holds 180,000 or so clones, roughly nine tenths seen once. The CDR3 is 15 residues long. Germline lookup yields CDR1 LNHNV and CDR2 YYDKDF (reference sequence). Details on this clone: Its antigen is not known. A junction boundary mismatches the germline segment, possibly from a read error. Other DNA sequences from this sample encode an identical CDR3 as well.

The TCR sequence derives from a human donor who had recovered from COVID-19. The material was peripheral blood, obtained after recovery from COVID-19. The chain combines TRBV15 with TRBJ1-3; no definite D call. The CDR3 protein is CATSRDPGSGNTIYF. DNA of the CDR3: TGTGCCACCAGCAGAGATCCTGGCAGTGGAAACACTATATATTTT. Drawing the rest from reference TRBV15 and TRBJ1-3, the complete variable domain is DAMVIQNPRYQVTQFGKPVTLSCSQTLNHNVMYWYQQKSSQAPKLLFHYYDKDFNNEADTPDNFQSRRPNTSFCFLDIRSPGLGDTAMYLCATSRDPGSGNTIYFGEGSWLTVV.